Below are 26 T cell receptor beta chains sequenced from a single sample in a study of identical twins (dated by TCRdb to the mid-2010s). The protocol used for the library was 5' RACE. This sample was sequenced with an Illumina HiSeq 2000. Through fastp at Q25 and MiXCR, TCRdb rebuilt clones from the public reads, retaining in-frame beta chains. Identical CDR3 proteins give one entry, which carries the most common genes and DNA. In this sample the table shows some 20,000 distinct CDR3 sequences, around 70% of which occur a single time. The ten biggest clones cover 5.9% of the sample. The source material was memory (CD45RO+) T cells sorted from blood. This specimen's cell subset or site label, interpreted: CD45RO+ enriched T cells. The receptors originated from a woman younger than 30 in good health. This table probably holds off-target reads from a library built for another chain.

CDR3 bases: TGTGCCAGCAGCTCATACCGGGGACTAGCCCCAGATACGCAGTATTTT. Translation gives CASSSYRGLAPDTQYF. The chain couples TRBV7-1 to TRBJ2-3, with TRBD2 matching 9 bases. TRBV7-1 is recorded as an ORF, its role being uncertain. With V trimmed by 2 bases and J by 4 bases, 7 bases remained unmatched. CDR3 length equals 16 residues.

The gene calls are TRBV6-2 or TRBV6-3 and TRBJ2-7, with no clear D. Deletions cut 1 base from V and 2 bases from J, with 6 bases between. From germline, CDR1 is MNHEY and CDR2 SVGEGT. The CDR3 runs 13 residues. The CDR3: CASSYYSTYEQYF. The CDR3 DNA is TGTGCCAGCAGTTACTACAGTACCTACGAGCAGTACTTC.

The chain employs TRBV2 and TRBJ2-1; no firm D call. Germline V gene sequence: CDR1 SNHLY, CDR2 FYNNEI. V was cut by 7 bases and J by 4 bases, with 5 bases left in between. The CDR3 has 11 residues. CDR3 coding DNA: TGTGCCAGCAATGAGTACAATGAGCAGTTCTTC. Translating it yields CASNEYNEQFF.

The V gene is TRBV28, the J gene TRBJ2-5; D unclear. The ends were cut back, 3 bases at V and 5 bases at J, with 7 bases in the middle. CDR1 is MDHEN, CDR2 SYDVKM, per germline. This CDR3 region has 12 residues. The CDR3: CASSFGSETQYF. CDR3 DNA: TGTGCCAGCAGTTTTGGTAGCGAGACCCAGTACTTC.

The rearrangement joins TRBV6-6 to TRBJ2-6; D is unresolved. The CDR3 has 15 amino acids. Trimming pared 2 bases from V and 0 bases from J, leaving 5 bases between. CDR1 is MNHNY, CDR2 SVGAGI, per germline (reference sequence). CDR3 bases: TGTGCCAGCAGTTACAAATTCTCTGGGGCCAACGTCCTGACTTTC. It is translated as CASSYKFSGANVLTF.

J is TRBJ2-5 and V is TRBV28, with unresolved D. Germline-derived CDR1 and CDR2 are MDHEN and SYDVKM. The CDR3 spans 14 residues. V gave up 5 bases and J gave up 4 bases, with 14 bases separating them. For the CDR3, the DNA is TGTGCCAGCAGTAAAAGTTTAGCAGGAGAGACCCAGTACTTC. It yields the protein CASSKSLAGETQYF.

The V and J genes are TRBV6-1 and TRBJ1-5; no clear D. Germline assignment: CDR1 MNHNS and CDR2 SASEGT. The CDR3 consists of 13 residues. V was clipped by 5 bases and J by 9 bases, with 14 bases between them. The CDR3 protein is CASSRDISRPQHF. The DNA of the CDR3 is TGTGCCAGCAGTCGCGACATTTCTAGGCCCCAGCATTTT.

This chain connects TRBV7-2 to TRBJ2-1; possible D gene TRBD2, 6 bases. Per the germline V gene, CDR1 is SGHTA and CDR2 is FQGNSA. Trimming shortened V by 0 bases and J by 7 bases, and 13 bases separated the two germline ends. The CDR3 is 15 residues long. The DNA for the CDR3 is TGTGCCAGCAGCTTAGCTAGCGGACCTCGGAATGAGCAGTTCTTC. Amino acids: CASSLASGPRNEQFF.

For the CDR3, the DNA is TGTGCCAGCAGCCCGGACAGCTATGGCTACACCTTC. It translates to CASSPDSYGYTF. The chain joins TRBV5-4 to TRBJ1-2; D is perhaps TRBD1 (6 bases). V gave up 4 bases and J gave up 4 bases, with 8 bases separating them. Germline assignment: CDR1 SGHNT and CDR2 YYREEE (reference sequence). The CDR3 contains 12 residues.

V usage is TRBV6-6 and J usage is TRBJ2-3, with 9 bases matching TRBD2. The CDR3 spans 17 residues. The V and J ends lost 2 bases and 6 bases, in that order; junction bases with no gene match: 12. Germline lookup yields CDR1 MNHNY and CDR2 SVGAGI (reference sequence). In DNA, the CDR3 is TGTGCCAGCAGTTACCGAGCCCCGGGACTAGCATCCGATACGCAGTATTTT. Its translation is CASSYRAPGLASDTQYF.

The gene calls are TRBV11-1 and TRBJ1-3, with 7 bases fitting TRBD1. V was clipped by 2 bases and J by 0 bases; unmatched bases: 10. This CDR3 is built from 18 residues. The germline gives CDR1 SGHAT, CDR2 FQDESV (reference sequence). CDR3 in amino acids: CASSLSGRDSFSGNTIYF. In DNA, the CDR3 is TGTGCCAGCAGCTTAAGTGGAAGGGACAGCTTCTCTGGAAACACCATATATTTT.

A single count supports this clonotype. The gene calls are TRBV6-2 or TRBV6-3 and TRBJ2-7; D is uncertain. The CDR3 totals 12 residues. Germline-derived CDR1 and CDR2 are MNHEY and SVGEGT. V was pared by 8 bases and J by 2 bases, with 10 bases between. The CDR3 sequence: CASSWAAYEQYF. Written as DNA, the CDR3 is TGTGCCAGCTCATGGGCAGCCTACGAGCAGTACTTC.

Turning to this clonotype: Here the CDR3 omits its conserved ending phenylalanine or tryptophan, so a read error is the likely source. The chain couples TRBV7-2 to TRBJ2-7; possible D gene TRBD2, 5 bases. CDR1 and CDR2 (germline): SGHTA, FQGNSA. V was trimmed by 1 base and J by 7 bases, leaving 14 bases between them. The CDR3 runs 14 residues. CDR3 sequence (DNA): TGTGCCAGCAGCTTAGGGACTCTTACGGGGGAGCAGTACTGC. Amino acids: CASSLGTLTGEQYC.

This chain uses TRBV12-3 or TRBV12-4 with TRBJ1-1; D call uncertain. This CDR3 region has 13 residues. The germline V and J ends were trimmed by 5 bases and 0 bases, with 7 bases remaining between them. CDR3 DNA sequence: TGTGCCAGCAGTCTTCTGATGAACACTGAAGCTTTCTTT. Translation: CASSLLMNTEAFF.

V is TRBV20-1 and J is TRBJ2-1, with a tentative D call TRBD1 (5 bases). This CDR3 has 13 residues. Looked up from germline, CDR1 is DFQATT and CDR2 is SNEGSKA (reference sequence). V was cut by 3 bases and J by 8 bases, with 14 bases left in between. CDR3 protein: CSASGQGIDEQFF. The DNA for the CDR3 is TGCAGTGCTAGTGGTCAGGGTATAGATGAGCAGTTCTTC.

This chain joins TRBV2 and TRBJ2-1; 11 positions match TRBD2. The junction had 9 bases not matched to a gene; V was cut back by 4 bases and J by 10 bases. Germline V gene data show CDR1 as SNHLY and CDR2 as FYNNEI. The CDR3 contains 15 residues. The CDR3 DNA follows: TGTGCCAGCAGTGTGAGGCTAGCGGGAGGCTGGGAGCAGTTCTTC. It encodes CASSVRLAGGWEQFF.

The V call is TRBV4-1, the J call TRBJ1-1; perhaps TRBD1 as D (5 bases). The CDR3 contains 15 residues. V was trimmed by 1 base and J by 3 bases, leaving 12 bases between them. The germline V gene encodes CDR1 MGHRA and CDR2 YSYEKL. This CDR3 reads CASSQGQGVDTEAFF. CDR3 sequence (DNA): TGCGCCAGCAGCCAAGGTCAGGGTGTCGACACTGAAGCTTTCTTT.

The V call is TRBV11-3, the J call TRBJ2-3; D might be TRBD1 (6 bases). CDR1 is SGHNT and CDR2 is YENEEA in the germline V gene. Trimming shortened V by 5 bases and J by 0 bases, and 15 bases separated the two germline ends. The CDR3 is 16 amino acids. The CDR3 sequence: CASSIYGTRSTDTQYF. DNA of the CDR3: TGTGCCAGCAGCATCTATGGGACACGGAGCACAGATACGCAGTATTTT.

The gene calls are TRBV20-1 and TRBJ2-1, with 14 bases fitting TRBD2. After removal of 5 bases from V and 4 bases from J, the junction contained 16 bases not matched to a gene. This CDR3 region has 19 residues. Per the germline V gene, CDR1 is DFQATT and CDR2 is SNEGSKA (reference sequence). The CDR3 nucleotides are TGCAGTGCTTCCTCCCCCGGGACTAGCGGGAGAGTCGCATACAATGAGCAGTTCTTC. Protein: CSASSPGTSGRVAYNEQFF.

The chain's CDR3 is CASRGLASYEQYF. CDR3 coding DNA: TGCGCCAGCAGAGGACTAGCAAGCTACGAGCAGTACTTC. The chain has TRBV10-2 and TRBJ2-7; 8 bases align to TRBD2. Germline loops: CDR1 WSHSY, CDR2 SAAADI. There are 13 residues in the CDR3. Losses at the gene ends were 6 bases for V and 3 bases for J; bases not matched to a gene: 4.

A word on this clonotype: This may arise from a read error, as a much more abundant clone is one base away. Lacking the conserved final phenylalanine or tryptophan, this CDR3 likely reflects a read error. J is TRBJ2-7 and V is TRBV2, with 13 positions matching TRBD2. The V segment lost 5 bases and the J segment 1 base; nucleotides outside the gene matches: 5. The CDR3 covers 16 residues. Germline CDR1 reads SNHLY; CDR2 reads FYNNEI. The CDR3 loop is CASSPRLAGGSYEQYL. The CDR3 region has the DNA TGTGCCAGCAGTCCCCGACTAGCGGGAGGATCCTACGAGCAGTACTTA.

V gene TRBV20-1 combines with J gene TRBJ2-3; D gene unclear. Per germline, CDR1 DFQATT and CDR2 SNEGSKA (reference sequence). This CDR3 comprises 14 residues. The ends were cut back, 3 bases at V and 3 bases at J, with 13 bases in the middle. The CDR3, as DNA: TGCAGTGCTAGGAGAGGTGCGGAGACAGATACGCAGTATTTT. Translation: CSARRGAETDTQYF.

J is TRBJ2-3 and V is TRBV11-3; D perhaps matches TRBD2 (5 bases). The V end was cut by 5 bases, the J end by 0 bases, with 9 bases between. Germline lookup yields CDR1 SGHNT and CDR2 YENEEA. This CDR3 has 14 residues. CDR3 residues: CASSRGASTDTQYF. The CDR3 DNA sequence: TGTGCCAGCAGCCGGGGAGCAAGCACAGATACGCAGTATTTT.

V and J are TRBV9 and TRBJ1-6; D uncertain. Deletions cut 0 bases from V and 7 bases from J, with 11 bases between. Germline V gives CDR1 SGDLS, CDR2 YYNGEE. This CDR3 spans 15 amino acids. CDR3 DNA: TGTGCCAGCAGCGTAGATCTGGGGAGCAATTCACCCCTCCACTTT. Translated, it gives CASSVDLGSNSPLHF.

The V gene is TRBV12-2, the J gene TRBJ2-6. TRBV12-2 is labeled a pseudogene. CDR3 length equals 15 residues. This CDR3 reads CASRLDGAGANVLTF. CDR3 coding DNA: TGTGCAAGTCGCTTAGATGGAGCTGGGGCCAACGTCCTGACTTTC.

This clonotype was seen once. The chain uses TRBV7-1 and TRBJ2-7; no clear D. TRBV7-1 has ORF status, its function being uncertain. V lost 2 bases and J 5 bases, leaving 13 bases between the germline ends. This CDR3 region has 14 residues. In DNA form, the CDR3 reads TGTGCCAGCAGCTCACGACTCGAGCTCCACGAGCAGTACTTC. Translating gives CASSSRLELHEQYF.